Here is one T cell receptor beta chain with its context. The data were obtained in a study of blood T cell repertoires in COVID-19. Overall study context: There were acute and convalescent COVID-19 samples, and they came from the United States, Italy and Spain.

Method: immunoSEQ multiplex PCR; TCRdb's copy keeps in-frame clones and lacks some. The sample has some 530,000 clones, approximately 91% seen once. Deletions cut 1 base from V and 4 bases from J, with 17 bases between. The germline CDR1 and CDR2 sequences are SQVTM and ANQGSEA. The CDR3 runs 16 residues. This receptor was taken from a woman aged 55-69 years who had recovered from COVID-19. The V gene is TRBV29-1, the J gene TRBJ2-1; D is possibly TRBD1 (8 bases). The sequenced sample consisted of PBMCs or T cells enriched from blood (not recorded which). In DNA form, the CDR3 reads TGCAGCGTTGAAGGAGAACAGGGGGGGCCGTACAATGAGCAGTTCTTC. This codes for CSVEGEQGGPYNEQFF.